The T cell receptor beta chain described here comes from a study of blood T cell repertoires in COVID-19. TCRdb keeps only in-frame clones here, not all; method: immunoSEQ multiplex PCR. The sample has tens of thousands of clones, 80% to 90% seen once; the top ten hold around 1.2%. CDR3 size: 13 residues. CDR1 MGHRA and CDR2 YSYEKL come from the germline V gene. V dropped 0 bases and J dropped 15 bases, with 14 bases sitting between them. The chain is built from TRBV4-1 and TRBJ1-4; tentative D call: TRBD1 (5 bases). Sequencing used peripheral blood. The origin of this receptor is a man in his forties with acute or convalescent COVID-19. The CDR3: CASSQDKGGTVFF. The CDR3 coding sequence is TGCGCCAGCAGCCAAGACAAGGGAGGGACGGTGTTTTTT.